This T cell receptor (beta chain) was profiled in a study of memory CD8 T cells in hepatitis C reinfection. Study-level background: A couple of donors resolved primary infection, then developed chronic reinfection. Study results and caveats: Only a few donors prevented definitive conclusions about public clonotypes.

Time point noted: pre-reinfection, 55 to 20 weeks before reinfection detection. No in vitro expansion preceded TCR sequencing of the sorted cells. Donors were people who inject drugs in the Montreal HEPCO cohort. At all three reinfection time points, viable CD3+ CD8+ CD45RO- cells from a couple of donors served as controls. Worth noting for this clone: What it recognizes is unknown.

This CDR3 has 17 amino acids. Trimming took 3 bases from V and 9 from J; bases not matched to a gene: 14. The germline CDR1 and CDR2 sequences are MNHEY and SMNVEV (reference sequence). The method was immunoSEQ multiplex PCR; TCRdb's version includes in-frame clones alone and lacks a portion of them. Altogether approximately 52,000 clones are present, 85% to 90% being singletons, with the ten largest covering about 1%. Sequenced material: naive CD8+ T cells sorted from blood. The origin of this receptor is a man aged 18-30 years with hepatitis C virus infection. The chain carries TRBV27 and TRBJ2-1; 10 bases align to TRBD1. The CDR3 reads CASSFGGTGAGRGEQFF. In nucleotides, the CDR3 is TGTGCCAGCAGTTTCGGGGGGACAGGGGCCGGCCGGGGTGAGCAGTTCTTC.